The present T cell receptor beta chain was sequenced within a study of vaccination and CD4 T cells after COVID-19. The wider study: Collection of post-COVID samples occurred a median about 98 days after diagnosis, spanning a range of 35 to 161. Overlapping SARS-CoV-2, HCoV-NL63, HCoV-OC43 and HCoV-229E spike peptides were used to stimulate cells.

Regarding this clonotype: Its antigen is currently unknown. One end of the junction varies from germline; a read error may be responsible.

The germline CDR1 and CDR2 sequences are SGHTA and FQGNSA. The CDR3 length is 12 residues. The Oncomine TCR Beta short-read assay sequenced DNA from cultured CD4+ T cells. Via MiXCR, TCRdb re-called the PCR reads, giving one row per CDR3 protein. The repertoire holds about 3,500 distinct CDR3 sequences, 16% seen once, with 13% to 15% in the top ten. The treatment denotes: approximately 10-day PBMC culture with coronavirus spike peptide pools or control peptides (ViraFEST assay). A half-volume replacement of the medium with fresh IL-2 medium was performed on days 3 and 7. Source material: CD4+ T cells from blood, cultured in vitro. This chain links TRBV7-2 with TRBJ2-2; TRBD2 matches at 7 bases. The origin of this receptor is a human donor who had recovered from COVID-19. In DNA, the CDR3 is TGTGCCAGCAGCTTTGTCGGCGGGGGGCTGTTTTTT. Translating gives CASSFVGGGLFF. The full variable domain, completed using reference TRBV7-2 and TRBJ2-2, is GAGVSQSPSNKVTEKGKDVELRCDPISGHTALYWYRQSLGQGLEFLIYFQGNSAPDKSGLPSDRFSAERTGGSVSTLTIQRTQQEDSAVYLCASSFVGGGLFFGEGSRLTVL.